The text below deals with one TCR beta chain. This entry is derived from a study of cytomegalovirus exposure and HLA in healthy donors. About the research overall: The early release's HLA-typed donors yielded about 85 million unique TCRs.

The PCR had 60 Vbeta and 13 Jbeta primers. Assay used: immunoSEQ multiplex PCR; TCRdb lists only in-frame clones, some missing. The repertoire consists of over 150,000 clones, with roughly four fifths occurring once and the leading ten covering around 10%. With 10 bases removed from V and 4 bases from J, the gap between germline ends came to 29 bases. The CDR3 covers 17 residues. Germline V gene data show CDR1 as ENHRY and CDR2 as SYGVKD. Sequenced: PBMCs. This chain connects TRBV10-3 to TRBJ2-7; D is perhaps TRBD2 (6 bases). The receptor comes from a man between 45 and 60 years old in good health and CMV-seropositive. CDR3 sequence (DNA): TGTGCCACCGGGACGTGGGGGACTGCCCCGGTATTATACGAGCAGTACTTC. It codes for CATGTWGTAPVLYEQYF.